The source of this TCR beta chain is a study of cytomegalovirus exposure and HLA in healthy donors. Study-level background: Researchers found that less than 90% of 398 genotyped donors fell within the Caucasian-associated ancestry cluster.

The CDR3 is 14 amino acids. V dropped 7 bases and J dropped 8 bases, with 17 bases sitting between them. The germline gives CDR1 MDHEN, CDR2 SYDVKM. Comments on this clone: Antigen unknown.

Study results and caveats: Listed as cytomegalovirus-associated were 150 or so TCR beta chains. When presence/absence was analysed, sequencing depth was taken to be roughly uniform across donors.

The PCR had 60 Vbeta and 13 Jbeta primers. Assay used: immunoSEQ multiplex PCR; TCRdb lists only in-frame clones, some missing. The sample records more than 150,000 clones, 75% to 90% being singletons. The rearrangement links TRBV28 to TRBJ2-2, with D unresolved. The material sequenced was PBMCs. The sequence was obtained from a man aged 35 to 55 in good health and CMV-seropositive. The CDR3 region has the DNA TGTGCCAGCATCCAACCCCCTGCTCAGGGGGAGCTGTTTTTT. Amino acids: CASIQPPAQGELFF.